One sample yielded the 19 T cell receptor beta chains listed below, sequenced in a study of OX40 agonist ivuxolimab in advanced cancers. Library prep was done by the immunoSEQ multiplex PCR assay. TCRdb carries this immuneACCESS record with in-frame sequences only. Its versions omit some clonotypes, under half of them owing to an unresolved V gene in the studies checked, with the rest unexplained. This sample comprises roughly 64,000 clones, approximately 88% of them detected only once. The top ten clonotypes cover 2% to 3% of the sample. The sample consisted of CD4+ or CD8+ T cells sorted from blood, taken in a trial of the OX40 agonist ivuxolimab. These receptors all come from an adult with an advanced solid tumor such as melanoma, head and neck, liver or kidney cancer.

V gene TRBV5-4 combines with J gene TRBJ2-3; 7 nucleotides line up with TRBD2. Trimming took 3 bases from V and 2 from J; bases not matched to a gene: 3. CDR3 size: 14 residues. In germline, CDR1 is SGHNT, CDR2 YYREEE (reference sequence). The CDR3: CASSSSGYTDTQYF. As DNA, the CDR3 is TGTGCCAGCAGCTCTAGCGGTTACACAGATACGCAGTATTTT.

The chain links TRBV6-6 to TRBJ2-4; D gene unclear. The CDR3 is 14 residues long. CDR1 MNHNY and CDR2 SVGAGI come from the germline V gene (reference sequence). The germline V and J ends were trimmed by 8 bases and 0 bases, with 11 bases remaining between them. The CDR3 is CASGLKLAKNIQYF. The CDR3 DNA reads as TGTGCCAGCGGGCTTAAGCTAGCCAAAAACATTCAGTACTTC.

This clone came up a few times. This chain joins TRBV27 and TRBJ2-1, with D possibly TRBD2 on 6 matching bases. Trimming shortened V by 3 bases and J by 6 bases, and 15 bases separated the two germline ends. Germline CDR1 reads MNHEY; CDR2 reads SMNVEV (reference sequence). The CDR3 totals 15 residues. CDR3 sequence (DNA): TGTGCCAGCAGTTTGGAGGGCCAATCCGCCAATGAGCAGTTCTTC. Encoded protein: CASSLEGQSANEQFF.

CDR3 amino acids: CASSQDGRKYSGNTIYF. In nucleotides, the CDR3 is TGCGCCAGCAGCCAAGATGGGCGGAAATACTCTGGAAACACCATATATTTT. The rearrangement links TRBV4-3 to TRBJ1-3; D is uncertain. Per germline, CDR1 LGHNA and CDR2 YSLEER. This CDR3 spans 17 amino acids. V lost 0 bases to trimming and J lost 0 bases, with 12 bases between them.

The chain uses TRBV4-3 and TRBJ1-3; possible D gene TRBD1, 5 bases. The length of the CDR3 is 14 residues. The V end lost 1 base, the J end lost 6 bases, and 10 bases lay between the germline ends. Germline V gene sequence: CDR1 LGHNA, CDR2 YSLEER. CDR3 protein: CASSQAGTVNTIYF. The DNA for the CDR3 is TGCGCCAGCAGCCAAGCGGGGACCGTAAACACCATATATTTT.

V usage is TRBV18 and J usage is TRBJ1-5; TRBD1 aligns across 8 bases. This CDR3 is built from 16 residues. CDR1 KGHSH and CDR2 LQKENI come from the germline V gene. V was pared by 0 bases and J by 5 bases, with 6 bases of the junction left unmatched. CDR3 in amino acids: CASSPPGQEGYQPQHF. CDR3 in DNA: TGTGCCAGCTCACCACCGGGACAGGAAGGATATCAGCCCCAGCATTTT. Full variable domain (outside the CDR3, taken from reference TRBV18 and TRBJ1-5): NAGVMQNPRHLVRRRGQEARLRCSPMKGHSHVYWYRQLPEEGLKFMVYLQKENIIDESGMPKERFSAEFPKEGPSILRIQQVVRGDSAAYFCASSPPGQEGYQPQHFGDGTRLSIL.

The chain carries TRBV4-1 and TRBJ1-1; D gene ambiguous. Germline CDR1 MGHRA, CDR2 YSYEKL. V was cut by 2 bases and J by 5 bases, with 15 bases left in between. The CDR3 is 15 residues long. The CDR3 coding sequence is TGCGCCAGCAGCCAAAGTGTTTTGGTAAAGACTGAAGCTTTCTTT. Protein: CASSQSVLVKTEAFF.

Turning to this clone: Relative to the germline gene, one junction end is altered; a read error may explain this. The chain is built from TRBV6-1 and TRBJ2-5, with D possibly matching TRBD2 (6 bases). The CDR3 has 11 amino acids. The germline V gene has CDR1 MNHNS and CDR2 SASEGT. Here the CDR3 reads CASSGLDRVNF. DNA of the CDR3: TGTGCCAGCAGTGGACTAGACAGAGTAAACTTC.

J is TRBJ2-1 and V is TRBV4-3; D is perhaps TRBD2 (6 bases). Germline V gene data show CDR1 as LGHNA and CDR2 as YSLEER. The CDR3 is 15 residues long. The germline V and J ends were trimmed by 0 bases and 6 bases, with 12 bases remaining between them. Written as DNA, the CDR3 is TGCGCCAGCAGCCAAGATGGGGCGGGGAGCAATGAGCAGTTCTTC. This gives the protein CASSQDGAGSNEQFF.

The V gene is TRBV9, the J gene TRBJ2-5; D is unresolved. This CDR3 spans 12 amino acids. Germline values: CDR1 SGDLS, CDR2 YYNGEE. Trimming left V 4 bases short and J 7 bases short, with 11 bases between. This CDR3 is CASSLGTGTQYF. The CDR3 nucleotides read TGTGCCAGCAGCCTAGGTACCGGGACCCAGTACTTC.

The chain recombines TRBV30 with TRBJ2-3; TRBD2 is a possible D gene (6 bases). From germline, CDR1 is GTSNPN and CDR2 SVGIG (reference sequence). CDR3 length equals 14 residues. Trimming left V 3 bases short and J 3 bases short, with 13 bases between. CDR3 protein: CAWSLGGVTDTQYF. CDR3 DNA sequence: TGTGCCTGGAGCCTGGGGGGAGTTACAGATACGCAGTATTTT.

The chain recombines TRBV19 with TRBJ1-2; no clear D. Germline lookup yields CDR1 LNHDA and CDR2 SQIVND (reference sequence). CDR3 size: 14 residues. V lost 1 base, J lost 0 bases, and 6 bases lay in between. This CDR3 reads CASSIVGANYGYTF. The CDR3 nucleotides read TGTGCCAGTAGTATAGTGGGAGCTAACTATGGCTACACCTTC.

The chain employs TRBV27 and TRBJ2-1; TRBD2 agrees at 10 bases. Per germline, CDR1 MNHEY and CDR2 SMNVEV (reference sequence). This CDR3 has 16 residues. Losses at the gene ends were 3 bases for V and 5 bases for J; bases not matched to a gene: 7. The CDR3 loop reads CASSFFLAGEDNEQFF. CDR3 coding DNA: TGTGCCAGCAGTTTTTTTCTAGCGGGAGAGGACAATGAGCAGTTCTTC.

This chain joins TRBV7-2 and TRBJ1-2; 7 bases align to TRBD1. This CDR3 spans 13 amino acids. Looked up from germline, CDR1 is SGHTA and CDR2 is FQGNSA. Germline trimming cut 4 bases from V and 8 bases from J; bases unmatched to any gene: 7. CDR3: CASSSGTAVGYTF. CDR3 nucleotides: TGTGCCAGCAGCTCCGGGACAGCAGTCGGCTACACCTTC.

The rearrangement links TRBV4-3 to TRBJ2-3; 9 positions match TRBD2. From germline, CDR1 is LGHNA and CDR2 YSLEER. Trimming cost V 1 base and J 5 bases; bases outside gene matches: 7. The CDR3 runs 16 residues. CDR3 bases: TGCGCCAGCAGCCAAGGATCTAGCGGGGCGATAGATACGCAGTATTTT. Amino acid sequence: CASSQGSSGAIDTQYF.

This chain links TRBV11-2 with TRBJ2-1; 9 bases agree with TRBD1. V shed 5 bases, J shed 6 bases, and the junction held 11 bases outside the gene matches. The germline V gene has CDR1 SGHAT and CDR2 FQNNGV. CDR3 length: 16 residues. The CDR3 DNA follows: TGTGCCAGCAGCCGTACTGGGACAGGGATAATCAATGAGCAGTTCTTC. Residues: CASSRTGTGIINEQFF.

The chain recombines TRBV30 with TRBJ1-1; D is possibly TRBD1 (5 bases). CDR1 is GTSNPN and CDR2 is SVGIG in the germline V gene (reference sequence). The V end lost 7 bases, the J end lost 5 bases, and 17 bases lay between the germline ends. This CDR3 spans 13 amino acids. CDR3 protein: CASIRGGGTEAFF. In DNA form, the CDR3 reads TGTGCCTCTATAAGGGGTGGTGGTACTGAAGCTTTCTTT.

The rearrangement links TRBV9 to TRBJ1-1; 9 nucleotides match TRBD1. CDR1 is SGDLS and CDR2 is YYNGEE in the germline V gene. Trimming at V came to 0 bases and at J to 5 bases, leaving 5 bases not matched to a gene. CDR3 length equals 15 residues. DNA of the CDR3: TGTGCCAGCAGCGTAGAGGGGACAGGGAATACTGAAGCTTTCTTT. The encoded protein is CASSVEGTGNTEAFF.

The chain employs TRBV11-2 and TRBJ2-7; 7 nucleotides align to TRBD2. V trimming: 4 bases; J trimming: 1 base; junction bases outside the gene matches: 4. CDR1 SGHAT and CDR2 FQNNGV come from the germline V gene. This CDR3 region has 14 residues. CDR3 in amino acids: CASSWRGGSYEQYF. The DNA for the CDR3 is TGTGCCAGCAGCTGGCGGGGAGGGTCCTACGAGCAGTACTTC.